Here is one T cell receptor beta chain with its context. The antigen it binds to is not known. Per-base quality was not reported, and no clone a single base away is much larger than it. V is pared back by 5 bases and J by 4 bases, with 13 bases lying between the germline termini. Including cysteine and phenylalanine, the CDR3 has 14 amino acids. Only CDR3 DNA is held: 42 bases, read in frame from base 1. Based on the germline V gene, the CDR1 and CDR2 sequences are SGHDN and FVKESK. This sample stems from a study of blood T cells in healthy people across ages (dated by TCRdb to the mid-2010s). For context, the study as a whole: In model experiments, template switching captured about one uniquely barcoded TCR beta cDNA molecule for every two T cells. Using the same blood draw, the study looked at two additional independent replicas of 1 million unique cDNA reads for two donors, one aged 18 to 30 and the other aged 80 or older. Four age groups were formed from the donors: young (average approximately 15 years), middle-aged (approximately 39), aged (62) and long-lived (82). The study measured age-related changes in TCR beta repertoire diversity using deep sequencing normalized with unique cDNA molecular identifiers.

The library was prepared using 5' RACE. The run used an Illumina HiSeq 2500. A second PCR of about 7 to 12 cycles was run with a J-beta primer mix and a sample-barcoded 5' primer. Each TCR beta cDNA molecule received a unique molecular identifier from a template-switch 5' adaptor carrying 12 random nucleotides. Each sample yielded at least 2.5 million CDR3-containing paired-end reads. The Mint cDNA synthesis kit, primed by a TRBC-specific oligonucleotide, was used to synthesize first-strand cDNA from all RNA. Following uracil-DNA glycosylase treatment, a first 18-cycle PCR with universal primers M1SS and BC2_uni_R was performed on all cDNA. The source study handled its data this way. Normalization of each sample was performed by random selection of 1 million high-quality reads, each carrying a distinct molecular identifier. Reads sharing molecular identifiers were discarded rather than binned into consensus sequences. MiTCR, with a Q25 quality threshold and the strictest error-elimination algorithm, was used for CDR3 identification, clonotype clustering and error correction. Lower-bound total TCR beta diversity was estimated with a nonparametric unseen species model using Euler transformation. TCRdb applied fastp at Q25 and MiXCR to the public reads, then kept only in-frame beta chains. Merged by CDR3 protein, the rows form single entries marked with the most common genes and DNA. The V and J calls were determined by TCRdb, not by the authors. For this sample the table gives around 780,000 distinct CDR3 sequences, of which roughly 25% were detected only once. The top ten clonotypes cover around 3% of the sample.

The study at large found these results: The percentage of naive T cells measured by flow cytometry correlated strongly with observed TCR beta diversity. Conclusive comparison of naive and antigen-experienced compartments was prevented by the profiling of bulk unsorted PBMCs. Because the CMV infection status of the donors was unknown, age-related changes in expanded clonotypes may potentially have been confounded. Observed TCR beta diversity per million T cells fell roughly linearly with age, and a significant reduction was already apparent by age around 44. Estimates of total diversity based on one million sequenced T cells were considered lower bounds and underestimates. Compared with the aged group, the long-lived group had more naive CD4+ T cells, fewer expanded clones and increased TCR diversity, a pattern suggesting age selection.

The donors were roughly 40 Caucasian individuals from Russia, aged about 6 to 100 years, who were systemically healthy. Approximately 10 milliliters of peripheral blood were collected from each donor into EDTA-treated Vacutainer tubes. Ficoll-Paque density-gradient centrifugation was used to isolate PBMCs, with at least 7 million per sample. Trizol reagent was used to extract total RNA from PBMCs, with at least 6 micrograms per sample. For every donor, an aliquot of PBMCs went through flow cytometry to measure the percentages of naive CD45RAhigh/CD27high T cells. Separately, the same data were catalogued under a study of T cells of mothers and their children. As described in the second report: The donors were nine systemically healthy Caucasian individuals, made up of three mothers and their six children. cDNA synthesis used all of the extracted RNA, with approximately 1.6 ug of RNA in each 15 ul reaction. In the second PCR, sample barcodes and 2-4 random nucleotides were introduced via the M1S primer. Each mother yielded over 9.5 million TCR beta CDR3 reads and each child some 3 million reads. Thymic selection similarly shapes TCR recombination output in related and unrelated pairs, with minor effect from inherited differences. Normalized repertoire overlap was always found to be slightly, but never significantly, higher in related mother-child pairs than in unrelated mother-child pairs. Persistent microchimeric T cell clones were not detected, at a sensitivity of 95 to 100 clones per million clonotypes. In the study, deep NGS was used to compare the TCR beta repertoires of mothers and children, and features distinguishing related mother-child pairs from unrelated individuals were sought. Mothers averaged 40 +/- 4 years of age and children averaged around 10 +/- 4 years. Libraries were sequenced on Illumina HiSeq 2000 with 100+100 nt paired-end reads after adapter ligation with NEBNext reagents. To prevent cross-contamination, the mother and child libraries were prepared a month apart and were sequenced in separate runs. Each donor had between about 500,000 and 2,300,000 distinct TCR beta clonotypes identified. Naive TCR beta clonotypes were estimated from low-frequency clonotypes matched to each donor's FACS-determined naive share, without sorting.

The clonotype was recovered from a boy aged 5-17 years in good health. The sequenced sample was blood. The rearranged chain carries TRBV14 and TRBJ2-3, with the D segment identity uncertain. The DNA is TGTGCCAGCAGCTACGATCTTGGTGCAGATACGCAGTATTTT. Translation gives CASSYDLGADTQYF.